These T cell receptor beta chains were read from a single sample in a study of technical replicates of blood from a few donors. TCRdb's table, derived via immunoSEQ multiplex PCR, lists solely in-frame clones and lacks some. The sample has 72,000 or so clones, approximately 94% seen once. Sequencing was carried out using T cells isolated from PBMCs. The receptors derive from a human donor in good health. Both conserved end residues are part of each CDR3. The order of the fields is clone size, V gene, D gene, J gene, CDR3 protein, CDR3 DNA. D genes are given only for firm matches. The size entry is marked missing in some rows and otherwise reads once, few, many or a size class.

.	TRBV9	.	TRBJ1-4	CASSVAANEKLFF	TGTGCCAGCAGCGTGGCGGCTAATGAAAAACTGTTTTTT
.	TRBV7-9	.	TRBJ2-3	CASSLVQGTTDTQYF	TGTGCCAGCAGCTTAGTCCAGGGAACCACAGATACGCAGTATTTT
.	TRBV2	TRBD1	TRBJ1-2	CASRNGQGMPF	TGTGCCAGCAGGAACGGACAGGGGATGCCCTTC
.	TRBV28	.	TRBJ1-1	CASSYRVGTEAFF	TGTGCCAGCAGTTACAGGGTCGGCACTGAAGCTTTCTTT
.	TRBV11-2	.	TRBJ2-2	CASRALTIRELFF	TGTGCCAGCAGAGCCCTAACCATCCGGGAGCTGTTTTTT
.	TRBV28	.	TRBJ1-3	CASSGGETSGNTIYF	TGTGCCAGCAGTGGGGGGGAGACCTCTGGAAACACCATATATTTT
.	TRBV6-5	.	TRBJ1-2	CASSLGSNGYTF	TGTGCCAGCAGTTTAGGGAGCAATGGCTACACCTTC
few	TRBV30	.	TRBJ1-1	CAWILMTVNTEAFF	TGTGCCTGGATATTAATGACAGTGAACACTGAAGCTTTCTTT
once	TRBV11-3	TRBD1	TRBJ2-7	CASKTGTVFQYEQYF	TGTGCCAGTAAAACCGGGACAGTCTTCCAGTACGAGCAGTACTTC
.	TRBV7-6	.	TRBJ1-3	CASSTTGYSGNTIYF	TGTGCCAGCAGCACAACGGGGTACTCTGGAAACACCATATATTTT
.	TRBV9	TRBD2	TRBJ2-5	CASNYGGGETQYF	TGTGCCAGCAACTATGGGGGGGGAGAGACCCAGTACTTC
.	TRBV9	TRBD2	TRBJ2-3	CASSPRLAGTFTDTQYF	TGTGCCAGCAGCCCGAGACTAGCGGGGACTTTCACAGATACGCAGTATTTT
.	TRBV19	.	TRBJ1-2	CASSTPTWAGSGYTF	TGTGCCAGTTCCACTCCAACCTGGGCAGGGTCTGGCTACACCTTC
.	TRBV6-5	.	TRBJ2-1	CASRTVYNEQFF	TGTGCCAGCAGGACAGTTTACAATGAGCAGTTCTTC
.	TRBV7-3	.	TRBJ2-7	CASSLGSPYEQYF	TGTGCCAGCAGCTTAGGCAGTCCATACGAGCAGTACTTC
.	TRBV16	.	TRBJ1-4	CASSQSGGAEKLFF	TGTGCCAGCAGCCAATCGGGGGGTGCTGAAAAACTGTTTTTT
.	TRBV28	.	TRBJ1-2	CASSPTGTGGYTF	TGTGCCAGCAGCCCAACAGGAACTGGTGGCTACACCTTC
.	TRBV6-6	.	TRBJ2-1	CASSYYTEQFF	TGTGCCAGCAGTTACTACACGGAGCAGTTCTTC
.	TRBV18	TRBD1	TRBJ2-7	CASSAGGAIYEQYF	TGTGCCAGCTCCGCAGGGGGCGCAATCTACGAGCAGTACTTC
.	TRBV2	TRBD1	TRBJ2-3	CASSGQGGDTQYF	TGTGCCAGCAGTGGACAGGGGGGGGATACGCAGTATTTT
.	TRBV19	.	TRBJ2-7	CASSIGTTRGEQYF	TGTGCCAGTAGTATAGGGACTACCCGTGGCGAGCAGTACTTC
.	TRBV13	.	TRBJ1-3	CASSLGLVGSGNTIYF	TGTGCCAGCAGCTTAGGCCTAGTAGGCTCTGGAAACACCATATATTTT
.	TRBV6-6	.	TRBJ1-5	CASSYQGSEQPQHF	TGTGCCAGCAGTTACCAGGGAAGCGAGCAGCCCCAGCATTTT
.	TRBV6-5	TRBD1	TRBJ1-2	CASRPQGRDGYTF	TGTGCCAGCAGACCACAGGGGCGGGATGGCTACACCTTC
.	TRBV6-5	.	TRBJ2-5	CASSWTEEETQYF	TGTGCCAGCAGTTGGACAGAAGAAGAGACCCAGTACTTC
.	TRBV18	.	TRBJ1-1	CASSPYGGTEAFF	TGTGCCAGCTCACCCTACGGGGGAACTGAAGCTTTCTTT
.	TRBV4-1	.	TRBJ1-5	CASSRLGLQPQHF	TGCGCCAGCAGCCGCCTAGGACTTCAGCCCCAGCATTTT
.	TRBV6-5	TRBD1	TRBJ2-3	CASRKGQGTDTQYF	TGTGCCAGCAGGAAGGGACAGGGCACAGATACGCAGTATTTT
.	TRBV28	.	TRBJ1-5	CASSLNQGLPQHF	TGTGCCAGCAGTTTAAATCAGGGACTGCCCCAGCATTTT
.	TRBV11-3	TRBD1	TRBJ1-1	CASSLDHRQGWTEAFF	TGTGCCAGCAGCTTAGATCACCGACAGGGGTGGACTGAAGCTTTCTTT
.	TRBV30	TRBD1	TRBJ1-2	CAQMQTGVDGYTF	TGTGCCCAGATGCAAACAGGGGTCGATGGCTACACCTTC
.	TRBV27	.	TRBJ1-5	CASSFSSIQPQHF	TGTGCCAGCAGTTTTAGCTCCATACAGCCCCAGCATTTT
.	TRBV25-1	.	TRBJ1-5	CASSVTGSNQPQHF	TGTGCCAGCAGTGTTACAGGGAGCAATCAGCCCCAGCATTTT
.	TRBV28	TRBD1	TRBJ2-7	CASTAGTVNEQYF	TGTGCCAGCACCGCCGGGACAGTGAACGAGCAGTACTTC
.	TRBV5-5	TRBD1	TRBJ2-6	CASSPRPGGNHSGANVLTF	TGTGCCAGCAGCCCGAGGCCAGGGGGCAATCACTCTGGGGCCAACGTCCTGACTTTC
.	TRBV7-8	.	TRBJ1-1	CASSLDRVNTEAFF	TGTGCCAGCAGCTTAGATCGGGTAAACACTGAAGCTTTCTTT
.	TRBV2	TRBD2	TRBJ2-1	CASMVQAGSYNEQFF	TGTGCCAGCATGGTACAAGCGGGATCGTACAATGAGCAGTTCTTC
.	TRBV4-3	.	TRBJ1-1	CASSQGIGSENTEAFF	TGCGCCAGCAGCCAAGGGATCGGCAGCGAGAACACTGAAGCTTTCTTT
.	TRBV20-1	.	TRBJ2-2	CSAPLAGELFF	TGCAGTGCCCCCCTTGCCGGGGAGCTGTTTTTT
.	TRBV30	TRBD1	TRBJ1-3	CAWSDPNRGWTGNTIYF	TGTGCCTGGAGTGATCCCAACAGGGGATGGACCGGAAACACCATATATTTT
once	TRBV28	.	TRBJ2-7	CASSTDQGRTDEQYF	TGTGCCAGCAGTACAGATCAGGGAAGAACCGACGAGCAGTACTTC
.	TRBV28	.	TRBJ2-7	CASRKGGQSYEQYF	TGTGCCAGCAGAAAAGGAGGACAGTCCTACGAGCAGTACTTC
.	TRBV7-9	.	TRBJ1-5	CASSLARSRPGNSNQPQHF	TGTGCCAGCAGCTTAGCACGGTCCAGGCCCGGGAATAGCAATCAGCCCCAGCATTTT